The clone carrying this T cell receptor (beta chain) came up a few times. Its antigen is unknown. The data were taken from a study of T cell repertoires in cytomegalovirus infection. Findings and limits, study-wide: Cumulative frequency (of public TCR beta family members) identified carriers of CMV plus the relevant HLA. What dominated the ex vivo response were HLA-C-restricted CMV-specific TCR beta clonotypes.

TCRdb re-derived calls from the reads in MiXCR, one entry per CDR3 protein. The table includes 400,000 or so distinct CDR3 sequences, about 33% detected once. J lost 2 bases, V lost 5 bases, and 14 bases had no gene match. CDR3 size: 16 residues. Per germline, CDR1 DFQATT and CDR2 SNEGSKA (reference sequence). The sequence was collected from a human donor in good health (CMV status not recorded). Some clones in this sample may be carry-over from other donors' samples. The specimen was PBMCs. The chain has TRBV20-1 and TRBJ2-5, with 7 bases aligning to TRBD2. CDR3 protein: CSASRVSGVWQETQYF. Written as DNA, the CDR3 is TGCAGTGCTTCCCGTGTAAGCGGGGTTTGGCAAGAGACCCAGTACTTC.